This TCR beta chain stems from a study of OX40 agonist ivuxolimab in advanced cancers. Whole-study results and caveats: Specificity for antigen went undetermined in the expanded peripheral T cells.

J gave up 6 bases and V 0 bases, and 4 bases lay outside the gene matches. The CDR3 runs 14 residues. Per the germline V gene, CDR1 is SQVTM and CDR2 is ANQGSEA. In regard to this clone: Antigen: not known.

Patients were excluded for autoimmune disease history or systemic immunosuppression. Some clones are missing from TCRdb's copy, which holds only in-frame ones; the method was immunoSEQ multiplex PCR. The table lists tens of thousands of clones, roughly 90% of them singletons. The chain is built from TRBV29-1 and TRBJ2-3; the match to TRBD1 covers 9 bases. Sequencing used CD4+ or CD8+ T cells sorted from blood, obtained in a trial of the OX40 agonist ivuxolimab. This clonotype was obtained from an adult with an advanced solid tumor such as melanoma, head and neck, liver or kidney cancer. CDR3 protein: CSVEDQQGADTQYF. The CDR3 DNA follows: TGCAGCGTTGAAGATCAACAGGGGGCGGATACGCAGTATTTT.